This T cell receptor beta chain was recorded in a study of T cell changes during pregnancy in multiple sclerosis. The CDR3 length is 14 residues. V lost 4 bases and J lost 2; bases outside the gene matches: 5. The germline V gene has CDR1 MGHRA and CDR2 YSYEKL. Repertoires were generated with immunoSEQ multiplex PCR, while TCRdb's copy carries only in-frame clones and drops some. The data contain about 20,000 clones, roughly nine tenths of them singletons. This sequence originates from a female donor in good health, enrolled as a control in a pregnancy study. The specimen was CD8+ T cells from peripheral blood mononuclear cells, collected in the second trimester of pregnancy. The V call is TRBV4-1, the J call TRBJ2-7; 7 bases agree with TRBD2. CDR3 residues: CASSLSGKAYEQYF. CDR3 nucleotides: TGCGCCAGCAGCCTGAGCGGGAAGGCCTACGAGCAGTACTTC.